These 20 T cell receptor beta chains share one sample of origin, sequenced in a study of blood T cell repertoires in COVID-19. Using immunoSEQ multiplex PCR, the repertoire was profiled, and TCRdb retains in-frame clones only, with some absent. The data contain 100,000 to 150,000 clones, 55% to 75% of them singletons. The sample was peripheral blood. The receptors here all came from a woman aged 65 to 85 with acute or convalescent COVID-19.

This clone came up many times. The CDR3 DNA is TGCAGTGCTAGTATGCGGGCGCAGGTTTGGGAGGGCTACACCTTC. Residues: CSASMRAQVWEGYTF. The chain carries TRBV20-1 and TRBJ1-2, with D hard to call. Trimming cost V 3 bases and J 8 bases, with 22 bases left between them. Germline V gives CDR1 DFQATT, CDR2 SNEGSKA (reference sequence). This CDR3 region has 15 residues.

This chain links TRBV7-6 with TRBJ1-2; 8 bases agree with TRBD1. Looked up from germline, CDR1 is SGHVS and CDR2 is FNYEAQ. V shed 5 bases, J shed 4 bases, and the junction held 3 bases outside the gene matches. CDR3 length: 13 residues. CDR3 residues: CASSPGQGYGYTF. The CDR3, as DNA: TGTGCCAGCAGCCCCGGACAGGGCTATGGCTACACCTTC.

This chain links TRBV11-2 with TRBJ1-2; possibly TRBD1 for D (5 bases). CDR1 and CDR2 (germline): SGHAT, FQNNGV. The length of the CDR3 is 14 residues. V was shortened by 5 bases and J by 3 bases, with 13 bases between the two germline ends. The CDR3 region has the DNA TGTGCCAGCAGCCCGGGGGAAGGGTACTATGGCTACACCTTC. Encoded protein: CASSPGEGYYGYTF.

For this clone: Different DNA sequences within this sample yield the same CDR3. The chain uses TRBV2 and TRBJ2-7, with 7 bases matching TRBD1. J lost 3 bases, V lost 6 bases, and 2 bases had no gene match. Germline CDR1 reads SNHLY; CDR2 reads FYNNEI. This CDR3 comprises 12 residues. The CDR3 bases are TGTGCCAGCAGACAGGGGAGCTACGAGCAGTACTTC. Residues: CASRQGSYEQYF.

At least ten counts were recorded for this clone. J is TRBJ1-5 and V is TRBV6-1; a possible D gene is TRBD1 (5 bases). Germline assignment: CDR1 MNHNS and CDR2 SASEGT. There are 16 residues in the CDR3. Trimming removed 2 bases from V and 2 bases from J, with 13 bases in between. CDR3 sequence: CASSEFPLQGNQPQHF. Written as DNA, the CDR3 is TGTGCCAGCAGTGAATTTCCATTACAGGGCAATCAGCCCCAGCATTTT.

The CDR3 DNA follows: TGTGCCAGCAGCCCCAGGGCAGTAGACTACGAGCAGTACTTC. It yields the protein CASSPRAVDYEQYF. V gene TRBV9 combines with J gene TRBJ2-7, with a tentative D call TRBD1 (5 bases). The germline gives CDR1 SGDLS, CDR2 YYNGEE. This CDR3 spans 14 amino acids. V dropped 4 bases and J dropped 3 bases, with 14 bases sitting between them.

The chain couples TRBV6-6 to TRBJ2-7, with 7 bases matching TRBD2. Germline V gives CDR1 MNHNY, CDR2 SVGAGI (reference sequence). V shed 7 bases and J 5 bases; nucleotides not matched to a gene: 5. The CDR3 is 12 residues long. DNA for the CDR3: TGTGCCAGCACCGCACGGGGGGACGAGCAGTACTTC. Translation gives CASTARGDEQYF.

The chain couples TRBV6-2 or TRBV6-3 to TRBJ2-1; D possibly corresponds to TRBD2 (7 bases). Germline V gene sequence: CDR1 MNHEY, CDR2 SVGEGT. Trimming removed 0 bases at V and 10 bases at J, with 13 bases between. The CDR3 runs 14 residues. The CDR3 here is CASSYSGGAQEQFF. The CDR3 coding sequence is TGTGCCAGCAGTTACTCGGGGGGGGCTCAGGAGCAGTTCTTC.

The chain carries TRBV19 and TRBJ2-3; TRBD2 aligns across 10 bases. The CDR3 covers 16 residues. The J segment lost 1 base and the V segment lost 5 bases, leaving 6 bases of the junction unmatched. CDR1 and CDR2 from the germline V gene are LNHDA and SQIVND (reference sequence). Written as DNA, the CDR3 is TGTGCCAGTAGTGAGACCGGGACTAGCGGCACAGATACGCAGTATTTT. This encodes CASSETGTSGTDTQYF.

The rearrangement uses TRBV11-2 and TRBJ2-5; TRBD1 aligns across 8 bases. The V and J ends lost 3 bases and 5 bases, in that order; junction bases with no gene match: 5. The CDR3 runs to 14 residues. Germline V gene data show CDR1 as SGHAT and CDR2 as FQNNGV. CDR3 in DNA: TGTGCCAGCAGCTTTGGGACAGGCGTCGAGACCCAGTACTTC. It yields the protein CASSFGTGVETQYF. Supplemented by reference TRBV11-2 and TRBJ2-5, the full variable domain reads EAGVAQSPRYKIIEKRQSVAFWCNPISGHATLYWYQQILGQGPKLLIQFQNNGVVDDSQLPKDRFSAERLKGVDSTLKIQPAKLEDSAVYLCASSFGTGVETQYFGPGTRLLVL.

This clone was found a few times. The CDR3 here is CASSSTGTPNEQYF. CDR3 sequence (DNA): TGCGCCAGCAGCTCCACCGGGACTCCTAACGAGCAGTACTTC. This chain links TRBV4-1 with TRBJ2-7, with D tentatively TRBD2 (6 bases). The CDR3 consists of 14 residues. Between the trimmed V and J ends, which lost 5 bases and 5 bases, there was a span of 16 bases. Germline CDR1 reads MGHRA; CDR2 reads YSYEKL.

A note on this clone: Mismatch with germline at one junction end may stem from a read error. This sequence joins TRBV3-1 (or the pseudogene TRBV3-2) and TRBJ1-2; TRBD1 is a possible D gene (5 bases). The germline CDR1 and CDR2 sequences are LGHDT and YNNKEL (reference sequence). This CDR3 has 16 amino acids. CDR3 DNA: TGTGCCAGCAGTCAAGGCAGAAAACAGGCAAACTATGGCTACACCTTC. It specifies CASSQGRKQANYGYTF.

A word on this clone: A much larger clone is a single base away; this may be a read error. The same CDR3 arises from other DNA sequences in this sample as well. The chain carries TRBV7-9 and TRBJ2-1; the D gene is possibly TRBD2 (6 bases). The CDR3 is 12 residues long. The ends were cut back, 3 bases at V and 6 bases at J, with 6 bases in the middle. CDR1 SEHNR and CDR2 FQNEAQ come from the germline V gene (reference sequence). CDR3 bases: TGTGCCAGCAGCTTTAGCGGCAATGAGCAGTTCTTC. Translation gives CASSFSGNEQFF.

This chain connects TRBV2 to TRBJ2-3; the match to TRBD1 covers 7 bases. Trimming took 9 bases from V and 3 from J; bases not matched to a gene: 9. Germline V gene sequence: CDR1 SNHLY, CDR2 FYNNEI. CDR3 size: 14 residues. The chain's CDR3 is CASTRDSRTDTQYF. DNA of the CDR3: TGTGCCAGTACCCGGGACAGTCGAACAGATACGCAGTATTTT. Filled out from reference TRBV2 and TRBJ2-3, the complete variable domain reads EPEVTQTPSHQVTQMGQEVILRCVPISNHLYFYWYRQILGQKVEFLVSFYNNEISEKSEIFDDQFSVERPDGSNFTLKIRSTKLEDSAMYFCASTRDSRTDTQYFGPGTRLTVL.

This rearrangement joins TRBV4-2 to TRBJ1-6, with a possible D match to TRBD1 (5 bases). The CDR3 consists of 17 residues. V was shortened by 3 bases and J by 3 bases, with 15 bases between the two germline ends. CDR1 is LGHNA and CDR2 is YNFKEQ in the germline V gene. The CDR3 is CASSHVGQGRYNSPLHF. DNA for the CDR3: TGTGCCAGCAGCCACGTTGGGCAGGGCCGCTATAATTCACCCCTCCACTTT.

This clone was observed once. This chain connects TRBV23-1 to TRBJ2-1; 7 bases fit TRBD1. TRBV23-1 is an open reading frame, and its role is uncertain. J lost 0 bases, V lost 3 bases, and 8 bases had no gene match. The CDR3 is 17 amino acids. The CDR3: CASSHAKQGTSYNEQFF. CDR3 DNA: TGCGCCAGCAGTCACGCAAAACAGGGGACCTCCTACAATGAGCAGTTCTTC.

This chain uses TRBV6-4 with TRBJ2-1, with 7 bases lining up with TRBD1. The CDR3 spans 16 residues. The V and J ends lost 0 bases and 6 bases, in that order; junction bases with no gene match: 8. CDR1 and CDR2 from the germline V gene are MRHNA and SNTAGT. The CDR3 spells CASSDSSDREFNEQFF. CDR3 sequence (DNA): TGTGCCAGCAGTGACTCGAGTGACAGGGAGTTCAATGAGCAGTTCTTC.

This chain joins TRBV5-6 and TRBJ1-2; 8 nucleotides line up with TRBD1. The germline V gene has CDR1 SGHDT and CDR2 YYEEEE. CDR3 size: 17 residues. V was pared by 6 bases and J by 0 bases, with 13 bases of the junction left unmatched. The CDR3: CASIPRSLDRANYGYTF. DNA of the CDR3: TGTGCCAGCATCCCCCGCAGCTTGGACAGGGCTAACTATGGCTACACCTTC.

This chain uses TRBV6-2 or TRBV6-3 with TRBJ2-5; 8 positions match TRBD1. This CDR3 has 15 residues. Per the germline V gene, CDR1 is MNHEY and CDR2 is SVGEGT. Trimming cost V 2 bases and J 5 bases; bases outside gene matches: 7. The CDR3 protein is CASSYRDRGGETQYF. CDR3 bases: TGTGCCAGCAGTTACCGTGACAGGGGCGGGGAGACCCAGTACTTC.

Regarding this clone: Its ends do not fully match the called genes, so a read error is possible. The chain has TRBV7-7 and TRBJ2-2; TRBD2 matches at 7 bases. CDR1 and CDR2 from the germline V gene are SSHAT and FNYEAQ (reference sequence). The CDR3 totals 15 residues. CDR3 sequence: CASSFGDYNTGELFF. CDR3 coding DNA: TGTGCTAGCAGCTTTGGGGACTACAACACCGGGGAGCTGTTTTTT.